The present TCR beta chain was sequenced within a study of blood T cell repertoires in COVID-19. Germline-derived CDR1 and CDR2 are SGDLS and YYNGEE. Trimming removed 1 base from V and 0 bases from J, with 5 bases in between. This CDR3 is 14 amino acids long. Some clones are missing from TCRdb's copy, which holds only in-frame ones; the method was immunoSEQ multiplex PCR. The sample has over 250,000 clones; about 81% are singletons. Sequencing input: PBMCs or T cells enriched from blood (not recorded which). This receptor was taken from a man younger than 40 with acute COVID-19. The genes are TRBV9 and TRBJ1-3; D ambiguous. The CDR3 loop reads CASSVILSGNTIYF. DNA for the CDR3: TGTGCCAGCAGCGTAATTCTCTCTGGAAACACCATATATTTT.